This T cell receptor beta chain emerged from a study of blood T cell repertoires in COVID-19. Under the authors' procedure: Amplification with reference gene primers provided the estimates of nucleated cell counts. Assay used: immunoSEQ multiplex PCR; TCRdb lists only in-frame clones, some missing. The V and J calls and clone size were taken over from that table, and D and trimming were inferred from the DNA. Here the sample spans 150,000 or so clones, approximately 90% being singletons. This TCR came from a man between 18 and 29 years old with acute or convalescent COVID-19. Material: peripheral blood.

The CDR3 bases are TGTGCCTGGTCCCGGGGTATAGGGTACAATGAGCAGTTCTTC. This codes for CAWSRGIGYNEQFF. This chain links TRBV30 with TRBJ2-1; weak D call: TRBD2 (5 bases). With 5 bases removed from V and 4 bases from J, the gap between germline ends came to 15 bases. The CDR3 is made up of 14 amino acids. Germline-derived CDR1 and CDR2 are GTSNPN and SVGIG (reference sequence).